What follows are 22 T cell receptor beta chains derived from one specimen sequenced in a study of cytomegalovirus exposure and HLA in healthy donors. The primer mix had 60 Vbeta and 13 Jbeta primers. The data were produced by immunoSEQ multiplex PCR, yet TCRdb's version contains in-frame clones alone and is incomplete. The sample shows around 220,000 clones, more than 60% of them seen only once. Sequenced sample: PBMCs. These receptors were obtained from a woman in her twenties or thirties in good health and CMV-seronegative.

The rearrangement links TRBV19 to TRBJ2-1; TRBD2 matches at 9 bases. Germline V gene sequence: CDR1 LNHDA, CDR2 SQIVND (reference sequence). The CDR3 spans 14 residues. The trim removed 5 bases at V and 9 bases at J, leaving 8 bases unmatched. The CDR3 nucleotides are TGTGCCAGTAGTCCAAGCATGACTAGCGGTGAGCAGTTCTTC. Its protein product is CASSPSMTSGEQFF.

This clone appeared once. V and J are TRBV12-5 and TRBJ1-5; the D gene is possibly TRBD1 (6 bases). Germline loops: CDR1 LGHNT, CDR2 FRNRAP. This CDR3 is built from 14 residues. The V and J ends lost 1 base and 5 bases respectively, with 9 bases between them. The CDR3: CASGLAPGDQPQHF. The CDR3 coding sequence is TGTGCTAGTGGTTTGGCCCCAGGGGATCAGCCCCAGCATTTT.

The chain recombines TRBV5-1 with TRBJ2-1, with TRBD2 identical over 10 bases. Germline values: CDR1 SGHRS, CDR2 YFSETQ. J lost 0 bases, V lost 2 bases, and 5 bases had no gene match. The CDR3 runs 17 residues. CDR3 residues: CASSFRTSGDSYNEQFF. In DNA, the CDR3 is TGCGCCAGCAGCTTTCGGACTAGCGGAGACTCCTACAATGAGCAGTTCTTC.

The CDR3 reads CASSQASGRGQGQGQPQHF. CDR3 in DNA: TGTGCCAGCAGCCAAGCCTCGGGCCGGGGACAGGGGCAGGGGCAGCCCCAGCATTTT. The chain has TRBV4-2 and TRBJ1-5; 10 bases match TRBD1. This CDR3 is 19 amino acids long. Germline V gene sequence: CDR1 LGHNA, CDR2 YNFKEQ. Trimming took 1 base from V and 7 from J; bases not matched to a gene: 16.

The rearrangement joins TRBV7-8 to TRBJ2-1; 7 bases match TRBD2. Trimming took 1 base from V and 10 from J; bases not matched to a gene: 7. The CDR3 has 14 residues. Germline V CDR1 and CDR2: SGHVS, FQNEAQ. The CDR3 nucleotides read TGTGCCAGCAGCTTAGGGGAAGCGGGGCCGGAGCAGTTCTTC. Amino acid sequence: CASSLGEAGPEQFF. Using reference TRBV7-8 and TRBJ2-1 for the parts outside the CDR3, the full variable domain is GAGVSQSPRYKVAKRGQDVALRCDPISGHVSLFWYQQALGQGPEFLTYFQNEAQLDKSGLPSDRFFAERPEGSVSTLKIQRTQQEDSAVYLCASSLGEAGPEQFFGPGTRLTVL.

The chain combines TRBV27 with TRBJ2-5, with D perhaps TRBD1 (5 bases). V was pared by 7 bases and J by 2 bases, with 14 bases between. The CDR3 is made up of 14 amino acids. CDR1 and CDR2 from the germline V gene are MNHEY and SMNVEV (reference sequence). CDR3 sequence reads: CASKGEGLQETQYF. CDR3 bases: TGTGCCAGCAAAGGGGAAGGCCTTCAAGAGACCCAGTACTTC.

The chain joins TRBV7-9 to TRBJ1-4; D uncertain. Germline CDR1 SEHNR, CDR2 FQNEAQ (reference sequence). The V gene lost 2 bases and the J gene lost 4 bases, with 14 bases spanning the gap. The CDR3 contains 16 residues. CDR3 amino acids: CASSLLEETLNEKLFF. In DNA, the CDR3 is TGTGCCAGCAGCTTACTCGAGGAAACTCTTAATGAAAAACTGTTTTTT.

V usage is TRBV7-8 and J usage is TRBJ2-7, with a weak D call TRBD1 (6 bases). V was pared by 2 bases and J by 3 bases, with 8 bases between. Germline-derived CDR1 and CDR2 are SGHVS and FQNEAQ. The CDR3 length is 13 residues. The CDR3 DNA sequence: TGTGCCAGCAGCTTACAACAGGGCTACGAGCAGTACTTC. This codes for CASSLQQGYEQYF. The full variable domain, with the rest looked up from reference TRBV7-8 and TRBJ2-7, is GAGVSQSPRYKVAKRGQDVALRCDPISGHVSLFWYQQALGQGPEFLTYFQNEAQLDKSGLPSDRFFAERPEGSVSTLKIQRTQQEDSAVYLCASSLQQGYEQYFGPGTRLTVT.

The chain has TRBV7-9 and TRBJ2-7; D uncertain. V was clipped by 5 bases and J by 1 base, with 3 bases between them. The CDR3 is 11 residues long. Germline values: CDR1 SEHNR, CDR2 FQNEAQ (reference sequence). The CDR3 DNA reads as TGTGCCAGCAGCGTATCCTACGAGCAGTACTTC. Protein: CASSVSYEQYF.

This clone was counted a single time. V usage is TRBV6-1 and J usage is TRBJ2-6, with TRBD1 as a possible D gene (5 bases). The germline CDR1 and CDR2 sequences are MNHNS and SASEGT. The CDR3 contains 13 residues. V dropped 5 bases and J dropped 8 bases, with 10 bases sitting between them. CDR3 coding DNA: TGTGCCAGCAGTTCTCAGGGTCCCAACGTCCTGACTTTC. Protein: CASSSQGPNVLTF.

The V call is TRBV7-6, the J call TRBJ1-6; tentatively, D is TRBD1 (6 bases). V was cut by 0 bases and J by 8 bases, with 17 bases left in between. In germline, CDR1 is SGHVS, CDR2 FNYEAQ. The CDR3 length is 17 residues. This CDR3 reads CASSLAGAGRIHSPLHF. The DNA of the CDR3 is TGTGCCAGCAGCTTAGCGGGGGCAGGGAGAATACATTCACCCCTCCACTTT.

About this clone itself: At one end, the junction sequence differs from germline, possibly due to a read error. The chain recombines TRBV9 with TRBJ2-2; D gene ambiguous. This CDR3 contains 17 residues. Germline V lookup: CDR1 SGDLS, CDR2 YYNGEE. This CDR3 is CVSSYRLGLANTGELFF. The CDR3 DNA reads TGTGTCAGCAGCTATAGACTCGGTCTCGCGAACACCGGGGAGCTGTTTTTT.

This sequence joins TRBV30 and TRBJ1-2, with 7 bases fitting TRBD1. The V gene's germline CDR1 is GTSNPN and CDR2 SVGIG (reference sequence). V shed 2 bases and J 8 bases; nucleotides not matched to a gene: 8. The CDR3 runs 13 residues. CDR3 protein: CAWSTKGARGYTF. CDR3 in DNA: TGTGCCTGGAGTACAAAGGGGGCGCGGGGCTACACCTTC.

The rearrangement links TRBV2 to TRBJ2-5; 10 bases align to TRBD2. The ends lost 5 bases at V and 5 bases at J; junction bases unmatched: 8. Germline assignment: CDR1 SNHLY and CDR2 FYNNEI. The CDR3 has 15 amino acids. The CDR3 loop reads CASSRSGGRTETQYF. The CDR3 DNA sequence: TGTGCCAGCAGTCGTAGCGGGGGGCGCACGGAGACCCAGTACTTC.

The chain combines TRBV6-5 with TRBJ1-1; 8 nucleotides align to TRBD1. The V segment lost 6 bases and the J segment 9 bases; nucleotides outside the gene matches: 12. This CDR3 is 14 amino acids long. In germline, CDR1 is MNHEY, CDR2 SVGAGI. The CDR3 DNA is TGTGCCAGCAGCCGGGGACAGGTTTTTGAGAAAGCTTTCTTT. Its translation: CASSRGQVFEKAFF.

This clone was seen a few times. This sequence joins TRBV7-9 and TRBJ1-1; D not resolved. Trimming took off 3 bases at V and 5 bases at J, with 7 bases between the two ends. Germline loops: CDR1 SEHNR, CDR2 FQNEAQ (reference sequence). CDR3 length: 12 residues. This CDR3 is CASSFGRTEAFF. As DNA, the CDR3 is TGTGCCAGCAGCTTTGGGCGAACTGAAGCTTTCTTT. The whole variable domain, filled in from reference TRBV7-9 and TRBJ1-1, reads DTGVSQNPRHKITKRGQNVTFRCDPISEHNRLYWYRQTLGQGPEFLTYFQNEAQLEKSRLLSDRFSAERPKGSFSTLEIQRTEQGDSAMYLCASSFGRTEAFFGQGTRLTVV.

This chain connects TRBV5-8 to TRBJ2-2; a weak D match, TRBD1 (6 bases). Germline loops: CDR1 SGHTS, CDR2 YDEGEE. V shed 0 bases and J shed 4 bases, with 22 bases lying between them. The length of the CDR3 is 19 residues. The chain's CDR3 is CASSLGLYTGKKGTGELFF. The CDR3 DNA is TGTGCCAGCAGCTTGGGACTCTATACAGGGAAAAAAGGCACCGGGGAGCTGTTTTTT.

The chain links TRBV19 to TRBJ2-7, with a possible D match to TRBD1 (6 bases). The CDR3 is made up of 13 amino acids. Trimming took 2 bases from V and 5 from J, leaving 10 bases between them. CDR1 is LNHDA and CDR2 is SQIVND in the germline V gene (reference sequence). The CDR3 bases are TGTGCCAGTAGTATATCTAACAGGGACGAGCAGTACTTC. Residues: CASSISNRDEQYF.

Regarding this clone: Relative to the germline gene, one junction end is altered; a read error may explain this. The chain has TRBV7-9 and TRBJ2-1, with 14 bases that match TRBD2. Germline-derived CDR1 and CDR2 are SEHNR and FQNEAQ (reference sequence). The CDR3 runs to 18 residues. CDR3 coding DNA: TGTTCCAGCAGCTTCCCCGGGACTAGCGGGAGCTCCTACAATGAGCAGTTCTTC. Protein: CSSSFPGTSGSSYNEQFF.

The chain recombines TRBV7-6 with TRBJ2-2, with TRBD2 matching 7 bases. CDR1 is SGHVS, CDR2 FNYEAQ, per germline. The junction had 4 bases not matched to a gene; V was cut back by 2 bases and J by 1 base. CDR3 length: 16 residues. The CDR3, as DNA: TGTGCCAGCAGCTTACAGGGCGGGAGGAACACCGGGGAGCTGTTTTTT. It is translated as CASSLQGGRNTGELFF. Complete variable domain (other parts from reference TRBV7-6 and TRBJ2-2): GAGVSQSPRYKVTKRGQDVALRCDPISGHVSLYWYRQALGQGPEFLTYFNYEAQQDKSGLPNDRFSAERPEGSISTLTIQRTEQRDSAMYRCASSLQGGRNTGELFFGEGSRLTVL.

DNA of the CDR3: TGTGCCAGCAGCTATCAAGCGGGAAGTTACAATGAGCAGTTCTTC. Translating gives CASSYQAGSYNEQFF. This chain connects TRBV5-5 to TRBJ2-1; 7 bases agree with TRBD2. The V gene's germline CDR1 is SGHKS and CDR2 YYEKEE (reference sequence). This CDR3 has 15 amino acids. Trimming removed 3 bases from V and 4 bases from J; junction bases left unmatched: 7.

V and J are TRBV6-1 and TRBJ1-2, with D possibly TRBD1 on 6 matching bases. The germline V and J ends were trimmed by 5 bases and 4 bases, with 14 bases remaining between them. CDR1 is MNHNS and CDR2 is SASEGT in the germline V gene. The CDR3 totals 14 residues. The CDR3 DNA reads as TGTGCCAGCAGTTATGGGGGCAGTCCCTATGGCTACACCTTC. It codes for CASSYGGSPYGYTF.